The clone carrying this T cell receptor (beta chain) was detected many times. What it recognizes is unknown. Thyroid surgery took place with no prior treatment in any patient. The sample is drawn from a study of metastatic and nonmetastatic thyroid tumors. Study information: Comparison of repertoires was carried out across blood and tumor or nodule tissue from malignant and benign thyroid patients. Whole-study results and caveats: For both blood and tumor, malignant thyroid tumors reportedly showed significantly higher TCR beta diversity than benign nodules did.

TCRdb re-analyzed the PCR reads through MiXCR. The table shows some 24,000 clones, with about 21% occurring only once. The TCR originated in a male donor with papillary thyroid cancer or a benign thyroid nodule (not recorded which). Some clones in this sample may be carry-over from other donors' samples. Sequencing was performed on blood.

DNA for the CDR3: TGTGCCAGCCGCTGGACTTCTGGGGCCAACGTCCTGACTTTC. Translating gives CASRWTSGANVLTF. The chain combines TRBV28 with TRBJ2-6, with D maybe TRBD2 (5 bases). Looked up from germline, CDR1 is MDHEN and CDR2 is SYDVKM. Trimming pared 8 bases from V and 1 base from J, leaving 9 bases between. The CDR3 spans 14 residues.